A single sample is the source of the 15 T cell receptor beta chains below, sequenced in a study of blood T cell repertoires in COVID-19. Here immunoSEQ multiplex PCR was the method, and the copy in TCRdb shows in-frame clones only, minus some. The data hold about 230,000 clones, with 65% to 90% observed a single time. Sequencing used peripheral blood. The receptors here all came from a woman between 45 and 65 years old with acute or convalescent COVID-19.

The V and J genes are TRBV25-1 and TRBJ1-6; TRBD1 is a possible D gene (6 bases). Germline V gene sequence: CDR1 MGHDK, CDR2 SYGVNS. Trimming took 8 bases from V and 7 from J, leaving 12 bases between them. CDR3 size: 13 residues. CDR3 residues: CASHLDRNSPLHF. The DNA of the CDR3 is TGTGCCAGCCACCTTGACAGGAATTCACCCCTCCACTTT. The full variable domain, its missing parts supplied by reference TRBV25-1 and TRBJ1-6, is EADIYQTPRYLVIGTGKKITLECSQTMGHDKMYWYQQDPGMELHLIHYSYGVNSTEKGDLSSESTVSRIRTEHFPLTLESARPSHTSQYLCASHLDRNSPLHFGNGTRLTVT.

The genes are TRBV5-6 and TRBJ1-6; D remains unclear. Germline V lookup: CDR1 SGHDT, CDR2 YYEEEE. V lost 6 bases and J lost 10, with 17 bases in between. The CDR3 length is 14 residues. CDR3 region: CASTSPARGSPLHF. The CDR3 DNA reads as TGTGCCAGCACCTCCCCGGCACGCGGCTCACCCCTCCACTTT.

CDR3 in amino acids: CASSYGEGASPLHF. CDR3 coding DNA: TGTGCCAGCAGTTATGGAGAGGGGGCCTCACCCCTCCACTTT. V usage is TRBV6-5 and J usage is TRBJ1-6, with 7 bases lining up with TRBD1. The germline CDR1 and CDR2 sequences are MNHEY and SVGAGI. This CDR3 has 14 residues. The J segment lost 10 bases and the V segment lost 3 bases, leaving 6 bases of the junction unmatched.

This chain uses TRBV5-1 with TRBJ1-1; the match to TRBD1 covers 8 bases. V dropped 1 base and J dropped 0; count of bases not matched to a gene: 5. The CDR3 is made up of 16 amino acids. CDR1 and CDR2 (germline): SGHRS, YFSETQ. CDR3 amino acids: CASSLRQGNMNTEAFF. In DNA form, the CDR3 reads TGCGCCAGCAGCTTGAGACAGGGGAACATGAACACTGAAGCTTTCTTT.

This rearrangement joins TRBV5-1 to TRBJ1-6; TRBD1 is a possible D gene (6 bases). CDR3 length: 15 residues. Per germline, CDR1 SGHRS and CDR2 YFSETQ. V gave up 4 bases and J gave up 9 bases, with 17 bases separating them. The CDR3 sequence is CASSLTADSPSPLHF. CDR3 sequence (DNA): TGCGCCAGCAGCCTGACGGCGGACAGCCCTTCACCCCTCCACTTT.

CDR3 in DNA: TGTGCCAGCAGCGTAGGGACAGGGGGGAATACGCAGTATTTT. Translation: CASSVGTGGNTQYF. This chain joins TRBV9 and TRBJ2-3; the match to TRBD1 covers 10 bases. The CDR3 contains 14 residues. Looked up from germline, CDR1 is SGDLS and CDR2 is YYNGEE. The junction had 2 bases not matched to a gene; V was cut back by 0 bases and J by 7 bases.

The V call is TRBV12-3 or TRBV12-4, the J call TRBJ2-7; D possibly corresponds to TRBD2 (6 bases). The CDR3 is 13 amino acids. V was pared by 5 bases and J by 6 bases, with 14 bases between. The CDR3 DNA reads TGTGCCAGCAGTAGGGTGGGAGGACGCGAGCAGTACTTC. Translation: CASSRVGGREQYF.

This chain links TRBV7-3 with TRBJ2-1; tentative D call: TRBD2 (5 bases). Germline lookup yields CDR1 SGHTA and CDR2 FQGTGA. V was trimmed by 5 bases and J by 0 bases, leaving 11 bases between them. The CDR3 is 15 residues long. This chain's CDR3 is CASSPGISSYNEQFF. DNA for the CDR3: TGTGCCAGCAGCCCGGGGATAAGCTCCTACAATGAGCAGTTCTTC.

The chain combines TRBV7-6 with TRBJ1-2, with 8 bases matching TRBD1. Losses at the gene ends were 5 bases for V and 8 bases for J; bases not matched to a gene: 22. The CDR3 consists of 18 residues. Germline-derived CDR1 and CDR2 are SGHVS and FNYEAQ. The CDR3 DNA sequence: TGTGCCAGCAGCCCCCTCCCCACGTGGCAGGGGGCTGTCGAAGGCTACACCTTC. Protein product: CASSPLPTWQGAVEGYTF.

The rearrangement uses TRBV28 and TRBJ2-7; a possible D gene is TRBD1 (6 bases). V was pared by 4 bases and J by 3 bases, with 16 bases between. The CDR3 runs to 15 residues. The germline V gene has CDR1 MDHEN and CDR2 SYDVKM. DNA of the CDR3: TGTGCCAGCAGTTCTATACAGGGTATAGACTACGAGCAGTACTTC. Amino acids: CASSSIQGIDYEQYF.

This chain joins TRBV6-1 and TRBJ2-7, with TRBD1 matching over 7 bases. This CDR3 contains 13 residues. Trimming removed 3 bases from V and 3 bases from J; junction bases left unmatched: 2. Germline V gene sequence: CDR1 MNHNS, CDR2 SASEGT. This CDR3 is CASSDRGYYEQYF. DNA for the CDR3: TGTGCCAGCAGTGACAGGGGGTACTACGAGCAGTACTTC.

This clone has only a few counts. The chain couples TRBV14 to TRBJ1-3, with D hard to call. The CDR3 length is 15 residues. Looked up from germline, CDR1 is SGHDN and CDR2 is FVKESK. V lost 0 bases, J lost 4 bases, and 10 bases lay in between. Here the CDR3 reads CASSQERWAGNTIYF. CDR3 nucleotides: TGTGCCAGCAGCCAAGAGAGATGGGCCGGAAACACCATATATTTT.

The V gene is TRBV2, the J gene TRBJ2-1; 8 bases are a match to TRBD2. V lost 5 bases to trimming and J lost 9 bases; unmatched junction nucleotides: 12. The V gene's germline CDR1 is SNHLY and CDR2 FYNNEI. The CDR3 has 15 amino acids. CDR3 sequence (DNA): TGTGCCAGCAGTCATTGGACAATCGGGGGGGGTGAGCAGTTCTTC. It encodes CASSHWTIGGGEQFF.

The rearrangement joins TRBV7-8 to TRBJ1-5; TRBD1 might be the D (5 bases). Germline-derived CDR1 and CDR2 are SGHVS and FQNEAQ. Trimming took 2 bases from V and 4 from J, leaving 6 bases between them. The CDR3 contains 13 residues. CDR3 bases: TGTGCCAGCAGCTTACACAGGAATCAGCCCCAGCATTTT. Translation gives CASSLHRNQPQHF.

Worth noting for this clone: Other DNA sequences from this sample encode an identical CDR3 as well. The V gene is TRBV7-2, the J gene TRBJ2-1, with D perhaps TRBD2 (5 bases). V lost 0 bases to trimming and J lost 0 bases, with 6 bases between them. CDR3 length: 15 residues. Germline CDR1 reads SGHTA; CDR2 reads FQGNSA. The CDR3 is CASSLAGSSYNEQFF. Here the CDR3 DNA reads TGTGCCAGCAGCTTAGCGGGGAGCTCCTACAATGAGCAGTTCTTC.